This T cell receptor (beta chain) was retrieved from a study of T cells in Graves' hyperthyroidism and ophthalmopathy. Germline CDR1 is LNHDA and CDR2 is SQIVND (reference sequence). V was pared by 10 bases and J by 3 bases, with 9 bases between. This CDR3 is built from 12 residues. Authors of the study amplified TCR beta CDR3 regions from RNA transcripts. First-round RT-PCR with HTBI primers amplified the TCR CDR3 region. Via MiXCR, TCRdb re-called the multiplex PCR reads, giving one row per CDR3 protein. The table has 600,000 or so distinct CDR3 sequences, 13% to 15% seen once. The sample holds a few counts of this clonotype.

Sequenced input: blood. The receptor's source is a woman younger than 35 with Graves' ophthalmopathy. The V call is TRBV19, the J call TRBJ2-2; unclear D gene. CDR3 region: CATSPDTGELFF. As DNA, the CDR3 is TGTGCCACCTCTCCCGACACCGGGGAGCTGTTTTTT.